This is a list of T cell receptor beta chains from one sample in a study of control samples from healthy donors and cancer patients. Profiled with immunoSEQ multiplex PCR; TCRdb holds only in-frame clones, not every one. The table has approximately 190,000 clones, approximately 90% seen once; the top ten hold 1.5% to 2%. Material for sequencing was blood. These receptors were taken from a man between 25 and 39 years old in good health. The CDR3 runs from the conserved cysteine through the conserved F or W. The order of the fields is V gene, CDR3 length, clone size, J gene, D gene, CDR3 protein. D genes are given only for firm matches. The size field is filled for only some rows; it gives once, few, many or a size class.

>TRBV21-1|17|NA|TRBJ2-7|NA
CASSTIAGDRDRYEQYF
>TRBV30|19|NA|TRBJ2-1|TRBD2
CAWSVGTSGGLTPYNEQFF
>TRBV10-3|14|NA|TRBJ2-1|TRBD1
CAISVGTGSNEQFF
>TRBV7-8|15|few|TRBJ2-7|NA
CASSLAGLSSYEQYF
>TRBV12-5|13|NA|TRBJ1-5|NA
CASGFRSNQPQHF
>TRBV5-1|18|NA|TRBJ2-5|TRBD1
CASSPGVSPGQSQETQYF
>TRBV28|14|NA|TRBJ1-4|TRBD1
CASSPGTGFEKLFF
>TRBV2|14|NA|TRBJ1-4|TRBD1
CASSAGQDGTKLFF
>TRBV4-1|16|NA|TRBJ2-4|TRBD1
CASSLQGVLAKNIQYF
>TRBV7-9|11|NA|TRBJ1-1|NA
CASSLEGEAFF
>TRBV30|13|NA|TRBJ1-6|NA
CAGTQDRGSPLHF
>TRBV19|14|NA|TRBJ1-2|NA
CASSPGTQSYGYTF
>TRBV5-1|16|NA|TRBJ2-7|TRBD1
CVSSYGQQGRTYEQYF
>TRBV19|15|NA|TRBJ1-3|NA
CASSQQPVSGNTIYF
>TRBV2|15|NA|TRBJ2-2|NA
CASSDLRVNTGELFF
>TRBV29-1|12|once|TRBJ1-1|NA
CSVEGAGTEAFF
>TRBV6-5|14|few|TRBJ1-2|TRBD1
CASRSGQSNYGYTF
>TRBV27|16|NA|TRBJ1-6|NA
CASTVRADRYNSPLHF
>TRBV5-1|16|many|TRBJ1-6|NA
CASSPGLSQANSPLHF
>TRBV5-1|15|NA|TRBJ1-4|NA
CASSLEYGGNEKLFF
>TRBV7-8|14|few|TRBJ1-2|NA
CASSLKGAHYGYTF
>TRBV20-1|11|NA|TRBJ1-1|NA
CSARGGTEAFF
>TRBV11-2|16|NA|TRBJ2-7|TRBD2
CASSLETSGGLYEQYF
>TRBV6-1|14|once|TRBJ1-3|NA
CASSEGGGRNTIYF
>TRBV7-9|16|once|TRBJ2-5|TRBD2
CASSERDGTLQETQYF
>TRBV19|15|NA|TRBJ1-3|NA
CASSFAGDSGNTIYF
>TRBV7-8|16|NA|TRBJ2-3|TRBD2
CASSLGFSGKSDTQYF